This T cell receptor (beta chain) was obtained from a study of T cells in tumors and immune-related adverse events. This CDR3 has 17 amino acids. Data came from immunoSEQ multiplex PCR; TCRdb stores just in-frame clones and leaves some out. The sample records about 11,000 clones, about nine tenths being singletons. Sequenced here: lymph node tissue, sampled from a patient treated with anti-PD-1 therapy. This receptor was obtained from a female donor with metastatic renal cell carcinoma. This chain links TRBV21-1 with TRBJ2-7. TRBV21-1 is a pseudogene locus. For the CDR3, the DNA is TGTGCCAGCAGCGCCTCCACAGGGACTCGGGCCCCCTACGAGCAGTACTTC. It is translated as CASSASTGTRAPYEQYF.